The clone carrying this T cell receptor (beta chain) was observed at least ten times. No antigen is known for it. Trimming stripped 5 bases from V and 5 bases from J, with 21 bases between. The CDR3 contains 17 residues. Germline V gene data show CDR1 as SGHVS and CDR2 as FQNEAQ. TCRdb used MiXCR to reprocess the reads, holding one entry per CDR3 protein. This table holds fewer than 1,000,000 distinct CDR3 sequences, roughly 30% found once. The source of the sample is a study of T cell repertoires in cytomegalovirus infection. The chain employs TRBV7-8 and TRBJ2-2; D could derive from TRBD1 or TRBD2 (6 bases each). Sequenced here: cultured CD8+ T cells from PBMCs, sampled from culture after CMV antigen stimulation. The receptor's source is a human donor in good health (CMV status not recorded). Some clones in this sample may be carry-over from other donors' samples. For the CDR3, the DNA is TGTGCCAGCAGCCCCCGCCCGACCGGGGGCGATACCGGGGAGCTGTTTTTT. Encoded protein: CASSPRPTGGDTGELFF.